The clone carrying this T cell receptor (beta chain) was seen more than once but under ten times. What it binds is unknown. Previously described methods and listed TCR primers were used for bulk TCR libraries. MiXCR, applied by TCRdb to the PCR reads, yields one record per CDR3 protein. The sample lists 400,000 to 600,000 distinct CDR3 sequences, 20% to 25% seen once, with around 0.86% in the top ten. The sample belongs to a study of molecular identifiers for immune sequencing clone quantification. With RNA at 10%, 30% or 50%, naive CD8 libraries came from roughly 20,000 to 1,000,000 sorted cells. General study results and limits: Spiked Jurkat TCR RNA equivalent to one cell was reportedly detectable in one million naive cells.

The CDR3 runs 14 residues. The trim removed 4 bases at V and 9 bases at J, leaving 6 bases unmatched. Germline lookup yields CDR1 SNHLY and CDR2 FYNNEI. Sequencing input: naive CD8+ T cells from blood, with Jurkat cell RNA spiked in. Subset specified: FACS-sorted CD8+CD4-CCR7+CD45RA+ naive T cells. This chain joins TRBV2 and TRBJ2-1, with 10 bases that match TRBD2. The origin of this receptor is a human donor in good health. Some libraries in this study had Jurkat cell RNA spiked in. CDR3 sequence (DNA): TGTGCCAGCAGTGCCGAAGCGGGGGGGCCTGAGCAGTTCTTC. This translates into CASSAEAGGPEQFF. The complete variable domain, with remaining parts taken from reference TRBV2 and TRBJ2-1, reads EPEVTQTPSHQVTQMGQEVILRCVPISNHLYFYWYRQILGQKVEFLVSFYNNEISEKSEIFDDQFSVERPDGSNFTLKIRSTKLEDSAMYFCASSAEAGGPEQFFGPGTRLTVL.